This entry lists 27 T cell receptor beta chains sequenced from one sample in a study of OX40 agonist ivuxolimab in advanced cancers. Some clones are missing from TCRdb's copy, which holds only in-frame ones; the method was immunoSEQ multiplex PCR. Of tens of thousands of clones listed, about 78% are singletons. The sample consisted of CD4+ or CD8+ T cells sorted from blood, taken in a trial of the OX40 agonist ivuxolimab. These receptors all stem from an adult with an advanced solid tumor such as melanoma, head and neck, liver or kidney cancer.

The chain's CDR3 is CASKEDRDFYEQYF. The CDR3 DNA reads as TGTGCCAGTAAGGAAGACAGGGATTTTTACGAGCAGTACTTC. The V gene is TRBV28, the J gene TRBJ2-7, with 7 bases that match TRBD1. Looked up from germline, CDR1 is MDHEN and CDR2 is SYDVKM. Trimming took 9 bases from V and 4 from J; bases not matched to a gene: 12. The CDR3 contains 14 residues.

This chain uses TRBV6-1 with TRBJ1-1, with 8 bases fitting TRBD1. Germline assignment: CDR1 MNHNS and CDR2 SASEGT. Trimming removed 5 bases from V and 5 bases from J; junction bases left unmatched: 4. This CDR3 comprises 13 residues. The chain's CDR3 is CASSLTGGTEAFF. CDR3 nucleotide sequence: TGTGCCAGCAGTTTAACAGGGGGGACTGAAGCTTTCTTT.

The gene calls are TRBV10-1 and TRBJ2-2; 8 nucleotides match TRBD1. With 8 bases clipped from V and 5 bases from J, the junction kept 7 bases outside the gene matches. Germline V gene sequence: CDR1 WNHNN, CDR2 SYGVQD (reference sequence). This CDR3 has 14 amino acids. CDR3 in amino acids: CASQGAGRTGELFF. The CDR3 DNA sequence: TGCGCCAGCCAGGGGGCAGGAAGGACCGGGGAGCTGTTTTTT.

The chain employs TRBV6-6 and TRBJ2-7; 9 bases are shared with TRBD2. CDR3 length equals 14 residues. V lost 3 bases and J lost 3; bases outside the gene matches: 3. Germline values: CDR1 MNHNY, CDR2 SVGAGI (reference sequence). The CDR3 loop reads CASSYLAGIYEQYF. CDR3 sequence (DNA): TGTGCCAGCAGTTATCTAGCGGGAATCTACGAGCAGTACTTC.

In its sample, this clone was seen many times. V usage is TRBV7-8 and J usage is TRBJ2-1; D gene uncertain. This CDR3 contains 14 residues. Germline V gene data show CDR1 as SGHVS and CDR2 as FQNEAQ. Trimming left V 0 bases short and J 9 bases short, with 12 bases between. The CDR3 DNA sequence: TGTGCCAGCAGCTTAGCTCTCCTATACGGTGAGCAGTTCTTC. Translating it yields CASSLALLYGEQFF.

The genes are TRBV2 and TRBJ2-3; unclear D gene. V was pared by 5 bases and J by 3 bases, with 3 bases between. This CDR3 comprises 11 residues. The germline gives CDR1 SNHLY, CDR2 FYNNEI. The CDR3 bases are TGTGCCAGCAGTTATACAGATACGCAGTATTTT. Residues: CASSYTDTQYF.

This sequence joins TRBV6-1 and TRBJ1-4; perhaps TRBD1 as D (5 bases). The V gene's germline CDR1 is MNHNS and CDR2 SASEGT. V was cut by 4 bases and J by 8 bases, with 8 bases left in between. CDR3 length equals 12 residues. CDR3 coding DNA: TGTGCCAGCAGTGCGTGGGGCGAAAAACTGTTTTTT. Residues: CASSAWGEKLFF.

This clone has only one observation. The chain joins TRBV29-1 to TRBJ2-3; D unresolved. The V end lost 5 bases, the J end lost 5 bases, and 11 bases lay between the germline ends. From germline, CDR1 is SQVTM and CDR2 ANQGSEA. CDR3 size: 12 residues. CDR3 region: CSVTEGRDTQYF. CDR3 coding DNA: TGCAGCGTTACCGAAGGGCGAGATACGCAGTATTTT.

This chain's CDR3 is CASSEQGGEQYF. The CDR3 region has the DNA TGCGCCAGCAGCGAACAGGGAGGGGAGCAGTACTTC. J is TRBJ2-7 and V is TRBV10-2; D may be TRBD2 (7 bases). Germline V gene data show CDR1 as WSHSY and CDR2 as SAAADI. The V and J ends lost 6 bases and 7 bases respectively, with 13 bases between them. The CDR3 extends over 12 amino acids.

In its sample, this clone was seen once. The CDR3 DNA is TGTGCCAGCTCACGACAGGAAGGCAATGAGCAGTTCTTC. It codes for CASSRQEGNEQFF. The J gene is TRBJ2-1, the V gene TRBV18, with a possible D match to TRBD1 (6 bases). From germline, CDR1 is KGHSH and CDR2 LQKENI. V shed 4 bases and J shed 6 bases, with 10 bases lying between them. This CDR3 contains 13 residues. The complete variable domain, with remaining parts taken from reference TRBV18 and TRBJ2-1, reads NAGVMQNPRHLVRRRGQEARLRCSPMKGHSHVYWYRQLPEEGLKFMVYLQKENIIDESGMPKERFSAEFPKEGPSILRIQQVVRGDSAAYFCASSRQEGNEQFFGPGTRLTVL.

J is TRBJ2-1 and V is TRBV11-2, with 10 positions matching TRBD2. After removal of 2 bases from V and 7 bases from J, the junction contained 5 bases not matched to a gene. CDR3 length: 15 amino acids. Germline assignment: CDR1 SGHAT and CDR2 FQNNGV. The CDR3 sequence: CASSLSGLALNEQFF. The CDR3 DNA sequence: TGTGCCAGCAGCTTATCGGGACTAGCGCTAAATGAGCAGTTCTTC.

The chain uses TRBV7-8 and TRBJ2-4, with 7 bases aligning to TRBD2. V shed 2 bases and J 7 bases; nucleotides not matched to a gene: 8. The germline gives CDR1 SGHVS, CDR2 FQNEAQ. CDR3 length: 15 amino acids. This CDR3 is CASSLNAGALNIQYF. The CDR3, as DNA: TGTGCCAGCAGCTTAAATGCGGGAGCCCTCAACATTCAGTACTTC.

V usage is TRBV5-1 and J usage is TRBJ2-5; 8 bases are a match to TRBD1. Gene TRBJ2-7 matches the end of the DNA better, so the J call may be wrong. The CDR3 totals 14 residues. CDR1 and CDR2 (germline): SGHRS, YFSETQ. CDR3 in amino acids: CASSPQGDEDEQYF. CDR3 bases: TGCGCCAGCAGCCCACAGGGGGATGAGGACGAGCAGTACTTC.

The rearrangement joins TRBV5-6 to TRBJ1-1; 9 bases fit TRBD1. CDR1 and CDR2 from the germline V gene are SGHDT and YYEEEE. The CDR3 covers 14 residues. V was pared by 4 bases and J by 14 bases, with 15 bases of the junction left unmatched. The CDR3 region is CASSRYTGGAGSFF. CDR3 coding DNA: TGTGCCAGCAGCCGTTATACAGGGGGCGCGGGGTCCTTCTTT.

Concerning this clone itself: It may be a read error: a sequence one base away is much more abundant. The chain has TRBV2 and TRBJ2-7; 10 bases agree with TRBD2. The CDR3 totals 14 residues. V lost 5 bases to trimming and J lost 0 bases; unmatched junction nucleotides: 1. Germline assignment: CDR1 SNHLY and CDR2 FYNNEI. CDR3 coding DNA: TGTGCCAGCAGTCCTAGCGGGAGCTCCTACGAGCAGTACTTC. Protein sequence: CASSPSGSSYEQYF.

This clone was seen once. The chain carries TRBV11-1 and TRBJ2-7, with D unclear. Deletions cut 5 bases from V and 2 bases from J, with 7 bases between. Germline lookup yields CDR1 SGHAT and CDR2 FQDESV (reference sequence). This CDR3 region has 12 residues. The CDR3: CASSLETYEQYF. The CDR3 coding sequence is TGTGCCAGCAGCCTTGAAACCTACGAGCAGTACTTC.

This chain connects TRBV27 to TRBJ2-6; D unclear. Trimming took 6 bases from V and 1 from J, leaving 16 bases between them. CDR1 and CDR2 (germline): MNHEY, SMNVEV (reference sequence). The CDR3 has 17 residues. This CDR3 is CASRPIPVASGANVLTF. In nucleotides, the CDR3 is TGTGCCAGCAGACCCATCCCAGTCGCGTCTGGGGCCAACGTCCTGACTTTC.

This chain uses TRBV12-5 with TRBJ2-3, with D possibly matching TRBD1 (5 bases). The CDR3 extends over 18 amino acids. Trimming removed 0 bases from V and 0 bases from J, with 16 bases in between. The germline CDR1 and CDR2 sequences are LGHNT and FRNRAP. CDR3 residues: CASGLVLGWGQSTDTQYF. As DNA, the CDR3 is TGTGCTAGTGGTTTGGTACTCGGCTGGGGCCAGAGCACAGATACGCAGTATTTT.

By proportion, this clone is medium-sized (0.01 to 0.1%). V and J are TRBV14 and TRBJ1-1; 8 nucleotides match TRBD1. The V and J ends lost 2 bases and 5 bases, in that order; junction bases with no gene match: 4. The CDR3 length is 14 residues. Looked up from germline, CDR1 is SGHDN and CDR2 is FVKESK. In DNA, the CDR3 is TGTGCCAGCAGCCAATACCACAGGGGGACTGAAGCTTTCTTT. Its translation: CASSQYHRGTEAFF.

The CDR3 sequence: CASSLDSSYNEQFF. The CDR3, as DNA: TGCGCCAGCAGCTTGGACAGCTCCTACAATGAGCAGTTCTTC. V usage is TRBV5-1 and J usage is TRBJ2-1; the D is unclear. Germline V gene data show CDR1 as SGHRS and CDR2 as YFSETQ. Trimming removed 0 bases at V and 0 bases at J, with 4 bases between. CDR3 size: 14 residues.

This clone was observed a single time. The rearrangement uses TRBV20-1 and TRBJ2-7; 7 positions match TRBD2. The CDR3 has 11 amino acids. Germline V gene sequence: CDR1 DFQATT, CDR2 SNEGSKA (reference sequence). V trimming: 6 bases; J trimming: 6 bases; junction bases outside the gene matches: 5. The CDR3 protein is CSAPGLVEQYF. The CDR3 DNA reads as TGCAGTGCACCAGGACTAGTCGAGCAGTACTTC.

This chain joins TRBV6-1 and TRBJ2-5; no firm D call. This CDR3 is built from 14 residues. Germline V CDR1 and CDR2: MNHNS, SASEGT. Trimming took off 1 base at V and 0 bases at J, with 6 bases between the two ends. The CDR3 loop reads CASSEGWNQETQYF. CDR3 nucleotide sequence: TGTGCCAGCAGTGAAGGGTGGAACCAAGAGACCCAGTACTTC.

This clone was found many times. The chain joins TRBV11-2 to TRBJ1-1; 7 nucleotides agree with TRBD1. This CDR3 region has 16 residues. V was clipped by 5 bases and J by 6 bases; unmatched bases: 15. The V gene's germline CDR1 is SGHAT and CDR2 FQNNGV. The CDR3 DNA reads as TGTGCCAGCAGCCCCCTTAGGGGGCGTTCACGCCCTGAAGCTTTCTTT. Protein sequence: CASSPLRGRSRPEAFF.

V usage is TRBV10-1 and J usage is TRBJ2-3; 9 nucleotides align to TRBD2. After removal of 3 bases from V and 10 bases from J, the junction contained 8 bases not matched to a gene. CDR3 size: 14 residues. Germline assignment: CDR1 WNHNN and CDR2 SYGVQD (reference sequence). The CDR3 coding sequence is TGCGCCAGCAGTGACCAGTTACTAGCGGGCGCGCAGTATTTT. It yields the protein CASSDQLLAGAQYF.

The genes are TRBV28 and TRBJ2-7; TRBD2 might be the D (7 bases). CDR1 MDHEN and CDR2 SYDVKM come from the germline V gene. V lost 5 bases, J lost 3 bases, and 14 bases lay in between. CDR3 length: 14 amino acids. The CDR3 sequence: CASSRGGTNYEQYF. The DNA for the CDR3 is TGTGCCAGCAGTAGGGGGGGGACAAACTACGAGCAGTACTTC.

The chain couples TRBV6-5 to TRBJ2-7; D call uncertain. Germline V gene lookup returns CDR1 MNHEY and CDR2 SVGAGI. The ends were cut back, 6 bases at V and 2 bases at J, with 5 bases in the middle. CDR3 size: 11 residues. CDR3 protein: CASRKAYEQYF. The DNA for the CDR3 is TGTGCCAGCAGGAAGGCCTACGAGCAGTACTTC.

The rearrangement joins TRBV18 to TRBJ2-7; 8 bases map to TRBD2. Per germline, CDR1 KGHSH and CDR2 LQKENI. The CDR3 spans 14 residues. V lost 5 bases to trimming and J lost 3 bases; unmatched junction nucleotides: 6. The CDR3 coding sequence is TGTGCCAGCTCAGGTAGCGGGGCTGGCTACGAGCAGTACTTC. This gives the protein CASSGSGAGYEQYF.